This T cell receptor (beta chain) was profiled in a study of cytomegalovirus exposure and HLA in healthy donors. Per germline, CDR1 MGHRA and CDR2 YSYEKL. The junction had 3 bases not matched to a gene; V was cut back by 0 bases and J by 1 base. The CDR3 has 17 amino acids. Primers included in the PCR were 60 Vbeta and 13 Jbeta primers. Here immunoSEQ multiplex PCR was the method, and the copy in TCRdb shows in-frame clones only, minus some. Of 100,000 or so clones listed, less than 80% are singletons. The chain uses TRBV4-1 and TRBJ2-1; 10 bases are a match to TRBD2. The sample comprised PBMCs. The sequence was collected from a man between 25 and 39 years old in good health and CMV-seronegative. This CDR3 is CASSQDASGSSYNEQFF. CDR3 bases: TGCGCCAGCAGCCAAGATGCTAGCGGGAGTTCCTACAATGAGCAGTTCTTC.